A single sample is the source of the 21 T cell receptor beta chains below, sequenced in a study of T-cell reconstitution after alpha-beta-depleted transplantation in children. Unique molecular identifiers were incorporated into the prepared TCRbeta library. TCRdb called the PCR reads again in MiXCR, with one record for every CDR3 protein. The repertoire includes 350,000 to 400,000 distinct CDR3 sequences, roughly 20% of them detected once, and approximately 3.8% sits in the top ten. This specimen was PBMCs from the stem cell graft donor, taken from the stem cell graft. Every receptor here comes from a human donor who donated a stem cell graft to a child with acute myeloid leukemia.

In this sample, this clonotype turned up a few times. The genes are TRBV5-5 and TRBJ2-5; no firm D call. CDR1 and CDR2 from the germline V gene are SGHKS and YYEKEE (reference sequence). V was pared by 4 bases and J by 5 bases, with 15 bases between. This CDR3 region has 14 residues. DNA for the CDR3: TGTGCCAGCAGCAAAGAGACCGGTCGGGAGACCCAGTACTTC. This gives the protein CASSKETGRETQYF.

This clonotype was seen a handful of times. The chain has TRBV20-1 and TRBJ2-6; D is perhaps TRBD1 or TRBD2 (6 bases each). Germline V CDR1 and CDR2: DFQATT, SNEGSKA (reference sequence). Trimming left V 1 base short and J 3 bases short, with 10 bases between. This CDR3 is built from 15 residues. For the CDR3, the DNA is TGCAGTGCTAGAGCGGGGGCTTTTGGGGCCAACGTCCTGACTTTC. Amino acid sequence: CSARAGAFGANVLTF.

The chain carries TRBV15 and TRBJ2-2, with TRBD2 matching 7 bases. The CDR3 is 17 residues long. CDR1 and CDR2 (germline): LNHNV, YYDKDF (reference sequence). V lost 0 bases to trimming and J lost 4 bases; unmatched junction nucleotides: 8. The CDR3, as DNA: TGTGCCACCAGCAGAGATTTTTTGTCGGGGGGCACCGGGGAGCTGTTTTTT. This sequence encodes CATSRDFLSGGTGELFF.

This chain links TRBV6-2 or TRBV6-3 with TRBJ2-3, with 7 bases fitting TRBD2. The CDR3 covers 16 residues. The germline V gene encodes CDR1 MNHEY and CDR2 SVGEGT. The V segment lost 2 bases and the J segment 4 bases; nucleotides outside the gene matches: 9. CDR3 in DNA: TGTGCCAGCAGTTACGTGGCGGGAGCCCTCCCAGATACGCAGTATTTT. This codes for CASSYVAGALPDTQYF.

This clonotype was counted only a few times. The V call is TRBV20-1, the J call TRBJ1-1; TRBD1 might be the D (6 bases). The CDR3 has 13 amino acids. Looked up from germline, CDR1 is DFQATT and CDR2 is SNEGSKA (reference sequence). The V end lost 3 bases, the J end lost 3 bases, and 11 bases lay between the germline ends. The CDR3 nucleotides read TGCAGTGCTAGGATACAGGGCGACACTGAAGCTTTCTTT. Translating it yields CSARIQGDTEAFF.

The chain couples TRBV12-3 or TRBV12-4 to TRBJ2-1; 7 bases map to TRBD2. The CDR3 is made up of 14 amino acids. Losses at the gene ends were 4 bases for V and 6 bases for J; bases not matched to a gene: 6. The CDR3 DNA is TGTGCCAGCAGTTCCCCAACTAGCGCCAATGAGCAGTTCTTC. It translates to CASSSPTSANEQFF.

This clonotype was seen at least ten times. This rearrangement joins TRBV25-1 to TRBJ2-1, with D possibly TRBD2 on 8 matching bases. V lost 3 bases and J 2 bases, leaving 11 bases between the germline ends. This CDR3 is built from 15 residues. CDR1 and CDR2 (germline): MGHDK, SYGVNS. The CDR3 sequence: CASSDSGTAYNEQFF. The CDR3 bases are TGTGCCAGCAGTGATAGCGGGACAGCCTACAATGAGCAGTTCTTC.

This clonotype was detected many times. The chain uses TRBV5-5 and TRBJ2-7, with D possibly being TRBD2 (6 bases). Germline V gene lookup returns CDR1 SGHKS and CDR2 YYEKEE (reference sequence). V shed 4 bases and J shed 4 bases, with 18 bases lying between them. The CDR3 is 15 amino acids. CDR3 loop: CASSPGGGSLYEQYF. The CDR3 nucleotides read TGTGCCAGCAGCCCCGGGGGAGGCAGTCTGTACGAGCAGTACTTC.

Many counts were recorded for this clonotype. This sequence joins TRBV25-1 and TRBJ1-2; D is ambiguous. The CDR3 length is 11 residues. Trimming removed 5 bases at V and 6 bases at J, with 7 bases between. CDR1 MGHDK and CDR2 SYGVNS come from the germline V gene. In DNA form, the CDR3 reads TGTGCCAGCAGTAACCTACATGGCTACACCTTC. Protein product: CASSNLHGYTF.

This clonotype occurred a few times. The chain employs TRBV5-1 and TRBJ2-1; 16 bases agree with TRBD2. Germline values: CDR1 SGHRS, CDR2 YFSETQ. After removal of 7 bases from V and 7 bases from J, the junction contained 8 bases not matched to a gene. This CDR3 has 16 amino acids. The CDR3 loop reads CASGTSGGGFQNEQFF. The CDR3 nucleotides are TGCGCCAGCGGGACTAGCGGGGGGGGATTTCAGAATGAGCAGTTCTTC.

This clonotype was recorded at least ten times. V is TRBV20-1 and J is TRBJ2-7; D remains unclear. The CDR3 length is 15 residues. CDR1 is DFQATT and CDR2 is SNEGSKA in the germline V gene (reference sequence). Trimming shortened V by 3 bases and J by 0 bases, and 15 bases separated the two germline ends. In DNA form, the CDR3 reads TGCAGTGCTAGGGATCAGGCCCTAAACTCCTACGAGCAGTACTTC. Protein product: CSARDQALNSYEQYF.

The chain links TRBV20-1 to TRBJ2-1; 11 bases line up with TRBD2. The CDR3 loop spans 16 amino acids. The J segment lost 3 bases and the V segment lost 5 bases, leaving 9 bases of the junction unmatched. CDR1 is DFQATT, CDR2 SNEGSKA, per germline (reference sequence). CDR3 residues: CSASNSGRALYNEQFF. The CDR3 bases are TGCAGTGCTTCGAATAGCGGGAGGGCCCTCTACAATGAGCAGTTCTTC.

This clonotype was seen at least ten times. This sequence joins TRBV20-1 and TRBJ2-1, with 12 bases matching TRBD2. The CDR3 runs to 16 residues. CDR1 and CDR2 (germline): DFQATT, SNEGSKA (reference sequence). V lost 5 bases and J lost 7; bases outside the gene matches: 12. As DNA, the CDR3 is TGCAGTGCTGGCCGACTAGCGGGAGTTAGGCGGAATGAGCAGTTCTTC. As protein: CSAGRLAGVRRNEQFF.

The CDR3 DNA follows: TGCGCCAGCAGCTCCGGACTAAGCACAGATACGCAGTATTTT. It yields the protein CASSSGLSTDTQYF. This rearrangement joins TRBV5-1 to TRBJ2-3; maybe TRBD2 (6 bases). From germline, CDR1 is SGHRS and CDR2 YFSETQ. The CDR3 runs 14 residues. V was pared by 3 bases and J by 0 bases, with 8 bases between.

At least ten counts were recorded for this clonotype. CDR3 DNA: TGTGCCAGCAGCTTATCAGCGAACGAGCAGTACTTC. This sequence encodes CASSLSANEQYF. This chain uses TRBV7-2 with TRBJ2-7; D remains unclear. Trimming pared 2 bases from V and 5 bases from J, leaving 7 bases between. The CDR3 is made up of 12 amino acids. The V gene's germline CDR1 is SGHTA and CDR2 FQGNSA.

This clonotype was seen at least ten times. The CDR3 bases are TGTGCCAGCAGCCAGGATACCGGAATCGGGGGGCGAGAGACCCAGTACTTC. Translated, it gives CASSQDTGIGGRETQYF. The V gene is TRBV4-2, the J gene TRBJ2-5; the D gene is possibly TRBD2 (7 bases). The CDR3 spans 17 residues. Germline CDR1 is LGHNA and CDR2 is YNFKEQ. Trimming cost V 3 bases and J 4 bases, with 21 bases left between them.

In this sample, this clonotype turned up many times. The chain combines TRBV9 with TRBJ1-3, with 7 nucleotides matching TRBD1. The CDR3 loop spans 15 amino acids. Germline lookup yields CDR1 SGDLS and CDR2 YYNGEE. V lost 0 bases and J lost 2; bases outside the gene matches: 2. This CDR3 is CASSVEGAPGNTIYF. As DNA, the CDR3 is TGTGCCAGCAGCGTAGAGGGGGCGCCTGGAAACACCATATATTTT. Based on the CDR3 plus reference TRBV9 and TRBJ1-3, the full variable domain is DSGVTQTPKHLITATGQRVTLRCSPRSGDLSVYWYQQSLDQGLQFLIQYYNGEERAKGNILERFSAQQFPDLHSELNLSSLELGDSALYFCASSVEGAPGNTIYFGEGSWLTVV.

This clonotype was counted many times. The chain combines TRBV12-3 or TRBV12-4 with TRBJ2-7, with no clear D. V shed 6 bases and J shed 4 bases, with 10 bases lying between them. The CDR3 extends over 12 amino acids. CDR3 residues: CASSGERYEQYF. DNA for the CDR3: TGTGCCAGCAGCGGAGAGAGGTACGAGCAGTACTTC.

Only a few counts were recorded for this clonotype. The chain links TRBV12-3 or TRBV12-4 to TRBJ2-7; 7 positions agree with TRBD1. J lost 3 bases, V lost 7 bases, and 6 bases had no gene match. This CDR3 has 13 residues. This chain's CDR3 is CASNKDRYYEQYF. In DNA form, the CDR3 reads TGTGCCAGCAACAAGGACAGGTACTACGAGCAGTACTTC.

This rearrangement joins TRBV21-1 to TRBJ2-7; no check of the table's D call, TRBD1, against the DNA was made. TRBV21-1 is a recognized pseudogene. This CDR3 region has 13 residues. The DNA for the CDR3 is TGTGCCAGCAGCCCCCCAAGGAACTACGAGCAGTACTTC. Protein: CASSPPRNYEQYF.

This sequence joins TRBV7-9 and TRBJ1-2; perhaps TRBD1 as D (5 bases). Germline V gene data show CDR1 as SEHNR and CDR2 as FQNEAQ (reference sequence). The CDR3 covers 14 residues. The V gene lost 5 bases and the J gene lost 4 bases, with 14 bases spanning the gap. The CDR3 sequence: CASSVPGAGYGYTF. CDR3 nucleotide sequence: TGTGCCAGCAGCGTTCCTGGGGCTGGCTATGGCTACACCTTC.